This section outlines one TCR beta chain sequence together with its context. CDR1 and CDR2 (germline): SGHTA, FQGNSA. The CDR3 runs to 15 residues. The J segment lost 5 bases and the V segment lost 4 bases, leaving 9 bases of the junction unmatched. TCRdb analysed the 5' RACE reads with MiXCR anew, one entry per CDR3 protein. The data show fewer than 80,000 distinct CDR3 sequences, around a fifth seen once. This clonotype originated in a female donor with breast cancer. The V call is TRBV7-2, the J call TRBJ2-5; 8 bases align to TRBD2. Sequenced sample: memory CD4+ T cells sorted from a lymph node. Subset here: memory CD4+ T cells, CD4+CD45RO+CD25-. CDR3 sequence: CASSSTGLGEETQYF. In DNA form, the CDR3 reads TGTGCCAGCAGCTCGACGGGACTAGGGGAGGAGACCCAGTACTTC.